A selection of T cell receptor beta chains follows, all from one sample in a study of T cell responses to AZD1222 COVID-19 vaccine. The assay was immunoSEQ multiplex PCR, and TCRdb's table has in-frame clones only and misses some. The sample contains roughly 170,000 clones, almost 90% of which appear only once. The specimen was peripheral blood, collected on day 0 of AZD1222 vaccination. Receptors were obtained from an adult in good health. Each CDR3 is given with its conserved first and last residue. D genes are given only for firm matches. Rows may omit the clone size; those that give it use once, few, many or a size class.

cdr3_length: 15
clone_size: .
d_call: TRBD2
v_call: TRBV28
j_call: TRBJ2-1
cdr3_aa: CASSGGGGSYNEQFF
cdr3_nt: TGTGCCAGCAGTGGCGGGGGGGGCTCCTACAATGAGCAGTTCTTC

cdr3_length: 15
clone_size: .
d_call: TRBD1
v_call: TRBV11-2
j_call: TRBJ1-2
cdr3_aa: CASSLVGTGFYGYTF
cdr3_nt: TGTGCCAGCAGCTTAGTAGGGACAGGCTTCTATGGCTACACCTTC

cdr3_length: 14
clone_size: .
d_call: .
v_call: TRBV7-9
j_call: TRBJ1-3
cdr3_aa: CASIHTISGNTIYF
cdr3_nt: TGTGCCAGCATCCACACGATCTCTGGAAACACCATATATTTT

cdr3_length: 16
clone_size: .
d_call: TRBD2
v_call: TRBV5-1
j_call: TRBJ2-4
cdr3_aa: CATPRLAGVSLDIQYF
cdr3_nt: TGCGCCACCCCACGGCTAGCGGGAGTATCGTTAGACATTCAGTACTTC

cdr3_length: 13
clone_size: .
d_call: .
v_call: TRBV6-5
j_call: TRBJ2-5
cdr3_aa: CASSFGESETQYF
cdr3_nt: TGTGCCAGCAGCTTCGGTGAGTCGGAGACCCAGTACTTC

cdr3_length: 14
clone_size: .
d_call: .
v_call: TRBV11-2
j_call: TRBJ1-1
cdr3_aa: CASSPTDLGTEAFF
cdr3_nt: TGTGCCAGCAGCCCGACAGATTTGGGGACTGAAGCTTTCTTT

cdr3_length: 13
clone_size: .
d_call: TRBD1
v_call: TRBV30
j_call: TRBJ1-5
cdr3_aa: CAWSTGGEQPQHF
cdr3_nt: TGTGCCTGGAGTACAGGGGGTGAGCAGCCCCAGCATTTT

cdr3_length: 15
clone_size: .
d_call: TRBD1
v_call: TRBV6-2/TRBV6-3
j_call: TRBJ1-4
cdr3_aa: CASSATGDRYEKLFF
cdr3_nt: TGTGCCAGCAGCGCCACAGGGGATCGATATGAAAAACTGTTTTTT

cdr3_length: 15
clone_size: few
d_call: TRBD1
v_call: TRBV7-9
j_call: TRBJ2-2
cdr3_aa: CASSLGQGAAGELFF
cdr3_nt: TGTGCCAGCAGCTTAGGACAGGGGGCGGCCGGGGAGCTGTTTTTT

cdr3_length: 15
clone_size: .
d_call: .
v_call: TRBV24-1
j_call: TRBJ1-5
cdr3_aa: CATSDSGQRDQPQHF
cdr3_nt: TGTGCCACCAGTGATTCGGGACAAAGAGATCAGCCCCAGCATTTT

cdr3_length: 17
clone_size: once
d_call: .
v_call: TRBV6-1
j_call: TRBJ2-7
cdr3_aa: CASSESFVGLRRYEQYF
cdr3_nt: TGTGCCAGCAGTGAATCGTTTGTTGGGTTACGTCGCTACGAGCAGTACTTC

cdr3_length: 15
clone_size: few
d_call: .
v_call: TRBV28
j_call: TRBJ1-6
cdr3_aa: CASRSLKGYNSPLHF
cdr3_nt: TGTGCCAGCAGGTCCCTGAAGGGGTATAATTCACCCCTCCACTTT

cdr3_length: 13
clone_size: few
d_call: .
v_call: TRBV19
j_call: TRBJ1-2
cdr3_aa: CASSRPQGGGYTF
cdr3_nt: TGTGCCAGTAGCCGCCCACAGGGTGGGGGCTACACCTTC

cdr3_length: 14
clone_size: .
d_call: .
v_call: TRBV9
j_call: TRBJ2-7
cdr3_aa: CASSVGQSSYEQYF
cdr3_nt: TGTGCCAGCAGCGTAGGTCAAAGCTCCTACGAGCAGTACTTC

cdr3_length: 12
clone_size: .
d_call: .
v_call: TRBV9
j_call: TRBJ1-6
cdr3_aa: CASNQGNSPLHF
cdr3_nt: TGTGCCAGCAATCAGGGGAATTCACCCCTCCACTTT

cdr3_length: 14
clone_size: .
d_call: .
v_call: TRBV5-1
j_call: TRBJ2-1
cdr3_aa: CASRPDGPINEQFF
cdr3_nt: TGCGCCAGCAGGCCGGACGGACCAATCAATGAGCAGTTCTTC

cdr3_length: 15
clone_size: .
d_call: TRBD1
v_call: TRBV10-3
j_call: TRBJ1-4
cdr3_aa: CAISEQGAANEKLFF
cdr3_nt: TGTGCCATCAGTGAACAGGGGGCAGCTAATGAAAAACTGTTTTTT

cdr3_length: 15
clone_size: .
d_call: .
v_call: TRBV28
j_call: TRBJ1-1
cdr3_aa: CASLNTGTVNTEAFF
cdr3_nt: TGTGCCAGCCTTAATACCGGGACGGTGAACACTGAAGCTTTCTTT

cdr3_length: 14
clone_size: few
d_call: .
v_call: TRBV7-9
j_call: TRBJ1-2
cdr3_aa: CASSPGRDNYGYTF
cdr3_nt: TGTGCCAGCAGCCCTGGACGGGATAACTATGGCTACACCTTC

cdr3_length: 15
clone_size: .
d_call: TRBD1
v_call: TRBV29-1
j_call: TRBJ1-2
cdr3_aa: CSVERETGGHYGYTF
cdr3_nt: TGCAGCGTTGAAAGGGAGACAGGGGGCCACTATGGCTACACCTTC